This T cell receptor (beta chain) was found in a study of T-cell memory formation after mild COVID-19. Study-level information: Largely donor-specific sequence clusters came from a couple of donors.

Findings and limits, study-wide: Among contracting clones, CD4+ were mainly CM/EM and CD8+ enriched in EMRA. A second wave of clones peaked on day 37, and their SARS-CoV-2 specificity went unconfirmed. Pre-infection memory contained some responding clones, which suggested that cross-reactive memory had joined.

This clonotype was recorded many times. Antigen: not known. MiXCR was run by TCRdb on the 5' RACE reads, yielding one entry per CDR3 protein. The sample records more than 300,000 distinct CDR3 sequences, around 15% being singletons. V dropped 5 bases and J dropped 10 bases, with 19 bases sitting between them. The germline V gene encodes CDR1 SGHTA and CDR2 FQGNSA. The CDR3 runs to 14 residues. This receptor was taken from a man aged 18 to 29 who had mild COVID-19 (a few samples of this study predate the infection). Cell type and time point are not known. The gene calls are TRBV7-2 and TRBJ2-3, with unresolved D. The material sequenced was PBMCs or a T cell subset sorted from them (not recorded which). The CDR3 DNA reads as TGTGCCAGCAGCCCGCCCTTATTAGTTTCCCCGCAGTATTTT. As protein: CASSPPLLVSPQYF.